This T cell receptor beta chain was captured by sequencing in a study of T cell changes during pregnancy in multiple sclerosis. TCRdb's table, derived via immunoSEQ multiplex PCR, lists solely in-frame clones and lacks some. The sample includes around 49,000 clones, 80% to 95% of them seen just once. V lost 5 bases to trimming and J lost 10 bases; unmatched junction nucleotides: 15. Germline CDR1 SGHTA, CDR2 FQGNSA. This CDR3 is 16 amino acids long. The receptor was isolated from a female donor in good health, enrolled as a control in a pregnancy study. The chain has TRBV7-2 and TRBJ2-1, with 9 bases lining up with TRBD2. Specimen: CD4+ T cells from peripheral blood mononuclear cells, collected after pregnancy. The CDR3 is CASSPTRQASGIEQFF. The CDR3 nucleotides read TGTGCCAGCAGCCCAACCCGCCAGGCTAGCGGGATAGAGCAGTTCTTC.